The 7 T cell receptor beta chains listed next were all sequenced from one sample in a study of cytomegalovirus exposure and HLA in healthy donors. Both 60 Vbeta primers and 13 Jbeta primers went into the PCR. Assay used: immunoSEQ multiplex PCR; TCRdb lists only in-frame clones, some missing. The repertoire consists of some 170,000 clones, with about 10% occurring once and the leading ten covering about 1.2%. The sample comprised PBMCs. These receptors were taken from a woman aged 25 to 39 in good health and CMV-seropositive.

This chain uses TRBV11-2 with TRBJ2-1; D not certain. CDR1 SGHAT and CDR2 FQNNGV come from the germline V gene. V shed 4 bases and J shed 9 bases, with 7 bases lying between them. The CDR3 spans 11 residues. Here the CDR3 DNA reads TGTGCCAGCAGCTCTCCGTTTGAGCAGTTCTTC. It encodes CASSSPFEQFF.

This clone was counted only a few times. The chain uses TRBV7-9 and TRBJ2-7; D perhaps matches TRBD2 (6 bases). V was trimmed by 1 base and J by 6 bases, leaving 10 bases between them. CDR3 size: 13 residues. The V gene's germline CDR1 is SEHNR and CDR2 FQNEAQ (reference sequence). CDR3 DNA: TGTGCCAGCAGCTTAGGCCAGGGAGGCGAGCAGTACTTC. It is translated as CASSLGQGGEQYF.

The CDR3 here is CASTTSGRAPETQYF. CDR3 DNA: TGTGCCAGCACCACTAGCGGGAGGGCCCCAGAGACCCAGTACTTC. The V and J genes are TRBV27 and TRBJ2-5, with 13 positions matching TRBD2. This CDR3 has 15 amino acids. Germline CDR1 and CDR2: MNHEY and SMNVEV (reference sequence). Unmatched junction bases numbered 6, after V lost 7 bases and J lost 4 bases.

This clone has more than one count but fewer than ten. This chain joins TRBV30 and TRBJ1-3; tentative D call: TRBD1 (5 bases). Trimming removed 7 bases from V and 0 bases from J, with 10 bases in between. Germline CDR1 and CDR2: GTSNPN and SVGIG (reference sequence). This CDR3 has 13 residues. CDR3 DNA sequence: TGTGCCTCACACAGGATCTCTGGAAACACCATATATTTT. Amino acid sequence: CASHRISGNTIYF.

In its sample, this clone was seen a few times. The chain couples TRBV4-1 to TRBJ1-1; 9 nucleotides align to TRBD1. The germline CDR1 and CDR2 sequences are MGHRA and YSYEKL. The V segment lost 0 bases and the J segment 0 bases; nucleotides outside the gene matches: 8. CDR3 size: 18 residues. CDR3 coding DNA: TGCGCCAGCAGCCAAGATCCGGGACAGGGTTCCTTGAACACTGAAGCTTTCTTT. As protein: CASSQDPGQGSLNTEAFF.

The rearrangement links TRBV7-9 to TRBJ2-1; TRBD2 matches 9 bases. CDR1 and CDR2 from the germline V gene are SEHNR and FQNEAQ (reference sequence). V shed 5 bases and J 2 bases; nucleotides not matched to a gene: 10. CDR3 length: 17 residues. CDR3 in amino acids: CASSLGTSSFTYNEQFF. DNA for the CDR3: TGTGCCAGCAGCCTAGGGACTAGCTCCTTCACCTACAATGAGCAGTTCTTC.

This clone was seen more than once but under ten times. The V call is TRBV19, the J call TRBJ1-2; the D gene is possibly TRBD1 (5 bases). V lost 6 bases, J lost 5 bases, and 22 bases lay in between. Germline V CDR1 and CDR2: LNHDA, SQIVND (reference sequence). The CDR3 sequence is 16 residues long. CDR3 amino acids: CASSQTRPGLGYGYTF. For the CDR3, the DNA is TGTGCCAGTAGCCAAACAAGGCCGGGACTGGGATATGGCTACACCTTC. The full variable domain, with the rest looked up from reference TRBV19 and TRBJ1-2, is DGGITQSPKYLFRKEGQNVTLSCEQNLNHDAMYWYRQDPGQGLRLIYYSQIVNDFQKGDIAEGYSVSREKKESFPLTVTSAQKNPTAFYLCASSQTRPGLGYGYTFGSGTRLTVV.